Following are 28 T cell receptor beta chains from one sample sequenced in a study of vaccination effects on CD4 cells after COVID-19. The antigens these receptors bind are not known. Measured with immunoSEQ multiplex PCR; TCRdb has only the in-frame clones, and not every one. This table has nearly 35,000 clones, around 75% appearing once. Having been cultured for 9 to 11 days, the cells underwent CD4+ T cell isolation. PCR-confirmed SARS-CoV-2 infection occurred in the person between March and December 2020. Each participant was administered two doses of either the BNT162b2 or the mRNA-1273 vaccine. The source material was CD4+ T cells from PBMCs cultured without peptide, sampled after COVID-19 vaccination. These receptor sequences come from a human donor who had a prior SARS-CoV-2 infection.

This chain joins TRBV12-3 or TRBV12-4 and TRBJ2-7, with 8 nucleotides matching TRBD1. CDR3 length equals 13 residues. The J segment lost 4 bases and the V segment lost 1 base, leaving 0 bases of the junction unmatched. The CDR3 DNA is TGTGCCAGCAGTTTAGGACAGGGGTACGAGCAGTACTTC. Translated: CASSLGQGYEQYF.

This clone was detected only once. The chain is built from TRBV5-5 and TRBJ2-5, with TRBD2 matching over 7 bases. Losses at the gene ends were 4 bases for V and 5 bases for J; bases not matched to a gene: 17. The length of the CDR3 is 17 residues. Germline-derived CDR1 and CDR2 are SGHKS and YYEKEE (reference sequence). Here the CDR3 reads CASSLLLGGGIWETQYF. In nucleotides, the CDR3 is TGTGCCAGCAGCCTCCTCCTGGGCGGGGGTATCTGGGAGACCCAGTACTTC.

The J gene is TRBJ2-2, the V gene TRBV11-3; D perhaps matches TRBD2 (6 bases). Germline-derived CDR1 and CDR2 are SGHNT and YENEEA. Trimming cost V 0 bases and J 5 bases, with 10 bases left between them. CDR3 length: 15 amino acids. This CDR3 is CASSLDRGSTGELFF. The CDR3 DNA is TGTGCCAGCAGCTTAGACCGGGGGAGTACCGGGGAGCTGTTTTTT.

J is TRBJ2-7 and V is TRBV5-5; either TRBD1 or TRBD2 may fit D (5 bases each). This CDR3 comprises 15 residues. Trimming took off 4 bases at V and 3 bases at J, with 17 bases between the two ends. CDR1 is SGHKS, CDR2 YYEKEE, per germline (reference sequence). The CDR3 loop is CASSIVGDVLYEQYF. CDR3 DNA sequence: TGTGCCAGCAGCATTGTCGGGGACGTGCTCTACGAGCAGTACTTC.

This chain uses TRBV5-1 with TRBJ2-5, with TRBD1 identical over 7 bases. The germline V gene has CDR1 SGHRS and CDR2 YFSETQ. V gave up 4 bases and J gave up 3 bases; unmatched junction bases: 3. The CDR3 spans 13 residues. DNA of the CDR3: TGCGCCAGCAGCGCTGACAGGGAAGAGACCCAGTACTTC. It codes for CASSADREETQYF.

The CDR3 DNA reads TGTGCCAGCAGTGAGGACAGGGTCAATCAGCCCCAGCATTTT. Its translation: CASSEDRVNQPQHF. The chain carries TRBV2 and TRBJ1-5, with 8 bases lining up with TRBD1. CDR3 length equals 14 residues. V dropped 3 bases and J dropped 3; count of bases not matched to a gene: 1. Per germline, CDR1 SNHLY and CDR2 FYNNEI. Using reference TRBV2 and TRBJ1-5 for the parts outside the CDR3, the full variable domain is EPEVTQTPSHQVTQMGQEVILRCVPISNHLYFYWYRQILGQKVEFLVSFYNNEISEKSEIFDDQFSVERPDGSNFTLKIRSTKLEDSAMYFCASSEDRVNQPQHFGDGTRLSIL.

The chain carries TRBV7-3 and TRBJ2-6, with D unresolved. V was shortened by 5 bases and J by 0 bases, with 8 bases between the two germline ends. The CDR3 contains 15 residues. CDR1 and CDR2 from the germline V gene are SGHTA and FQGTGA. The chain's CDR3 is CASSNGHSGANVLTF. CDR3 coding DNA: TGTGCCAGCAGCAACGGGCACTCTGGGGCCAACGTCCTGACTTTC.

The rearrangement links TRBV11-3 to TRBJ2-7; perhaps D is TRBD1 or TRBD2 (6 bases each). The CDR3 extends over 15 amino acids. Germline V gene sequence: CDR1 SGHNT, CDR2 YENEEA. V was shortened by 0 bases and J by 2 bases, with 11 bases between the two germline ends. In DNA form, the CDR3 reads TGTGCCAGCAGCTTAGAGGTAGGGGGGACCTACGAGCAGTACTTC. Encoded protein: CASSLEVGGTYEQYF. Drawing the rest from reference TRBV11-3 and TRBJ2-7, the complete variable domain is EAGVVQSPRYKIIEKKQPVAFWCNPISGHNTLYWYLQNLGQGPELLIRYENEEAVDDSQLPKDRFSAERLKGVDSTLKIQPAELGDSAVYLCASSLEVGGTYEQYFGPGTRLTVT.

The chain recombines TRBV7-3 with TRBJ2-3, with a weak D call TRBD2 (7 bases). This CDR3 contains 16 residues. Per germline, CDR1 SGHTA and CDR2 FQGTGA. Between the trimmed V and J ends, which lost 5 bases and 9 bases, there was a span of 24 bases. The CDR3 nucleotides read TGTGCCAGCAGCCCGCACCCGACGGGGGGCCCCGACACGCAGTATTTT. This translates into CASSPHPTGGPDTQYF.

V usage is TRBV19 and J usage is TRBJ2-3; D may be TRBD1 (5 bases). Trimming took 3 bases from V and 3 from J, leaving 13 bases between them. The CDR3 has 15 residues. Germline V gives CDR1 LNHDA, CDR2 SQIVND (reference sequence). The CDR3 reads CASSIQQVGTDTQYF. CDR3 nucleotides: TGTGCCAGTAGTATTCAACAGGTCGGGACAGATACGCAGTATTTT.

This rearrangement joins TRBV11-3 to TRBJ2-7; 9 positions agree with TRBD2. J gave up 3 bases and V 2 bases, and 5 bases lay outside the gene matches. Germline-derived CDR1 and CDR2 are SGHNT and YENEEA. The CDR3 runs 15 residues. The CDR3 DNA sequence: TGTGCCAGCAGCTTACCCCGACTAGCGGACTACGAGCAGTACTTC. Amino acid sequence: CASSLPRLADYEQYF. The whole variable domain, filled in from reference TRBV11-3 and TRBJ2-7, reads EAGVVQSPRYKIIEKKQPVAFWCNPISGHNTLYWYLQNLGQGPELLIRYENEEAVDDSQLPKDRFSAERLKGVDSTLKIQPAELGDSAVYLCASSLPRLADYEQYFGPGTRLTVT.

This chain joins TRBV2 and TRBJ2-2; 8 bases are a match to TRBD1. CDR3 length: 14 residues. Germline values: CDR1 SNHLY, CDR2 FYNNEI. Losses at the gene ends were 5 bases for V and 5 bases for J; bases not matched to a gene: 4. CDR3 nucleotides: TGTGCCAGCAGTCGGACAGGGCAGACCGGGGAGCTGTTTTTT. Protein product: CASSRTGQTGELFF.

V usage is TRBV2 and J usage is TRBJ1-2; 9 positions match TRBD1. Germline V gene sequence: CDR1 SNHLY, CDR2 FYNNEI. The V and J ends lost 4 bases and 6 bases, in that order; junction bases with no gene match: 0. The CDR3 is 12 amino acids. In DNA form, the CDR3 reads TGTGCCAGCAGTGGGACAGGGGATGGCTACACCTTC. Encoded protein: CASSGTGDGYTF.

The chain combines TRBV14 with TRBJ2-3; 8 bases map to TRBD2. Trimming took 4 bases from V and 3 from J; bases not matched to a gene: 15. This CDR3 contains 18 residues. CDR1 is SGHDN and CDR2 is FVKESK in the germline V gene. The CDR3 protein is CASSRERAGVNRTDTQYF. Written as DNA, the CDR3 is TGTGCCAGCAGCCGGGAACGAGCGGGAGTCAACCGGACAGATACGCAGTATTTT. The full variable domain, with the rest looked up from reference TRBV14 and TRBJ2-3, is EAGVTQFPSHSVIEKGQTVTLRCDPISGHDNLYWYRRVMGKEIKFLLHFVKESKQDESGMPNNRFLAERTGGTYSTLKVQPAELEDSGVYFCASSRERAGVNRTDTQYFGPGTRLTVL.

The chain is built from TRBV5-1 and TRBJ2-3, with unresolved D. The CDR3 length is 13 residues. Germline V gene lookup returns CDR1 SGHRS and CDR2 YFSETQ. V lost 7 bases and J 0 bases, leaving 9 bases between the germline ends. The CDR3 is CASRQDSTDTQYF. CDR3 in DNA: TGCGCCAGCCGCCAGGATAGCACAGATACGCAGTATTTT.

The CDR3 region has the DNA TGTGCCAGCAGCCAAAGGAGGGGGCAAGCGACTAGCAGCACAGATACGCAGTATTTT. Protein product: CASSQRRGQATSSTDTQYF. The chain combines TRBV3-1 (or the pseudogene TRBV3-2) with TRBJ2-3, with D possibly being TRBD1 or TRBD2 (7 bases each). The CDR3 covers 19 residues. Trimming stripped 2 bases from V and 0 bases from J, with 21 bases between. Looked up from germline, CDR1 is LGHDT and CDR2 is YNNKEL (reference sequence).

The chain recombines TRBV3-1 (or the pseudogene TRBV3-2) with TRBJ2-7; D remains unclear. V lost 0 bases, J lost 2 bases, and 17 bases lay in between. The CDR3 is 17 residues long. CDR1 and CDR2 (germline): LGHDT, YNNKEL (reference sequence). The CDR3, as DNA: TGTGCCAGCAGCCAAGATCTCTCCCCCGGATATACCTACGAGCAGTACTTC. Amino acids: CASSQDLSPGYTYEQYF.

This clone was seen a few times. This sequence joins TRBV5-1 and TRBJ2-1; 11 bases line up with TRBD2. J gave up 0 bases and V 1 base, and 9 bases lay outside the gene matches. The CDR3 is 19 amino acids. CDR1 and CDR2 (germline): SGHRS, YFSETQ. For the CDR3, the DNA is TGCGCCAGCAGCTTGAGGGGGGCTAGCGGGGGGCACTCCTACAATGAGCAGTTCTTC. The encoded protein is CASSLRGASGGHSYNEQFF.

This chain connects TRBV7-2 to TRBJ2-3; D unresolved. Germline V gene lookup returns CDR1 SGHTA and CDR2 FQGNSA. Trimming took 5 bases from V and 9 from J, leaving 12 bases between them. The CDR3 sequence is 12 residues long. CDR3 sequence: CASSARLKTQYF. In DNA form, the CDR3 reads TGTGCCAGCAGCGCCCGATTAAAAACGCAGTATTTT.

CDR3 amino acids: CASHRVEAFF. CDR3 DNA sequence: TGCGCCAGCCACCGGGTCGAAGCTTTCTTT. This chain links TRBV10-1 with TRBJ1-1; no clear D. Germline assignment: CDR1 WNHNN and CDR2 SYGVQD (reference sequence). Trimming took off 8 bases at V and 8 bases at J, with 9 bases between the two ends. The CDR3 has 10 residues.

V and J are TRBV5-6 and TRBJ2-5; D may be TRBD1 (6 bases). V was pared by 2 bases and J by 3 bases, with 14 bases between. The CDR3 has 15 amino acids. Germline CDR1 and CDR2: SGHDT and YYEEEE. CDR3 nucleotides: TGTGCCAGCAGCTTATTAGGAGGACAGAAAGAGACCCAGTACTTC. It yields the protein CASSLLGGQKETQYF.

This clone has a single count. The rearrangement joins TRBV7-2 to TRBJ2-1, with 11 bases aligning to TRBD2. Germline CDR1 SGHTA, CDR2 FQGNSA. Trimming cost V 3 bases and J 2 bases; bases outside gene matches: 3. The CDR3 loop spans 16 amino acids. The CDR3 loop reads CASSFSGRGAYNEQFF. CDR3 bases: TGTGCCAGCAGCTTTAGCGGGAGGGGGGCCTACAATGAGCAGTTCTTC.

The chain links TRBV5-1 to TRBJ1-4; TRBD1 agrees at 9 bases. CDR1 and CDR2 from the germline V gene are SGHRS and YFSETQ. The CDR3 is 17 amino acids. With V trimmed by 5 bases and J by 6 bases, 14 bases remained unmatched. The CDR3 is CASSLGQGLLGDEKLFF. The CDR3 coding sequence is TGCGCCAGCAGTCTGGGACAGGGTCTATTGGGAGATGAAAAACTGTTTTTT. Based on the CDR3 plus reference TRBV5-1 and TRBJ1-4, the full variable domain is KAGVTQTPRYLIKTRGQQVTLSCSPISGHRSVSWYQQTPGQGLQFLFEYFSETQRNKGNFPGRFSGRQFSNSRSEMNVSTLELGDSALYLCASSLGQGLLGDEKLFFGSGTQLSVL.

V usage is TRBV9 and J usage is TRBJ1-3; D ambiguous. The V end was cut by 4 bases, the J end by 0 bases, with 8 bases between. This CDR3 comprises 14 residues. CDR1 and CDR2 (germline): SGDLS, YYNGEE. The DNA for the CDR3 is TGTGCCAGCAGCCCCCTTGGCTCTGGAAACACCATATATTTT. Residues: CASSPLGSGNTIYF. The full variable domain, in which reference TRBV9 and TRBJ1-3 provide the parts outside the CDR3, is DSGVTQTPKHLITATGQRVTLRCSPRSGDLSVYWYQQSLDQGLQFLIQYYNGEERAKGNILERFSAQQFPDLHSELNLSSLELGDSALYFCASSPLGSGNTIYFGEGSWLTVV.

The chain couples TRBV6-2 or TRBV6-3 to TRBJ1-1, with a possible D match to TRBD1 (5 bases). This CDR3 contains 13 residues. From germline, CDR1 is MNHEY and CDR2 SVGEGT. V lost 3 bases and J 6 bases, leaving 11 bases between the germline ends. CDR3 DNA: TGTGCCAGCAGTTATTACTGGGGGGCTGAAGCTTTCTTT. Protein product: CASSYYWGAEAFF.

The chain uses TRBV6-5 and TRBJ1-1, with D tentatively TRBD1 (6 bases). CDR1 MNHEY and CDR2 SVGAGI come from the germline V gene. The CDR3 totals 14 residues. The germline V and J ends were trimmed by 0 bases and 5 bases, with 10 bases remaining between them. This CDR3 is CASSYSQGLTEAFF. CDR3 coding DNA: TGTGCCAGCAGTTACTCGCAGGGGTTGACTGAAGCTTTCTTT.

The chain links TRBV28 to TRBJ1-1, with D unresolved. The CDR3 loop spans 14 amino acids. V dropped 6 bases and J dropped 10 bases, with 21 bases sitting between them. The germline V gene has CDR1 MDHEN and CDR2 SYDVKM. CDR3 in DNA: TGTGCCAGCAGCCGAACCCGTGGGGAGTCGAGAGCTTTCTTT. Translation: CASSRTRGESRAFF.

The chain recombines TRBV7-2 with TRBJ2-5; no reliable D call. The CDR3 is made up of 12 amino acids. With 1 base removed from V and 4 bases from J, the gap between germline ends came to 4 bases. Germline V lookup: CDR1 SGHTA, CDR2 FQGNSA. CDR3 nucleotide sequence: TGTGCCAGCAGCTTAGTTCGAGAGACCCAGTACTTC. Amino acids: CASSLVRETQYF.